This T cell receptor beta chain comes out of a study of technical replicates of blood from a handful of donors. Method: immunoSEQ multiplex PCR; TCRdb's copy keeps in-frame clones and lacks some. The sample records 100,000 or so clones, 96% being singletons. The sample taken for sequencing was T cells isolated from PBMCs. The sequence was collected from a human donor in good health.

The CDR3 nucleotides read TGTGCCAGCAGCTTAGTACCGGGACAGGGAACCTATGGCTACACCTTC. Residues: CASSLVPGQGTYGYTF. The chain employs TRBV7-8 and TRBJ1-2; TRBD1 matches at 9 bases. CDR1 and CDR2 (germline): SGHVS, FQNEAQ. V lost 1 base to trimming and J lost 4 bases; unmatched junction nucleotides: 7. CDR3 length equals 16 residues. Full variable domain (missing parts from reference TRBV7-8 and TRBJ1-2): GAGVSQSPRYKVAKRGQDVALRCDPISGHVSLFWYQQALGQGPEFLTYFQNEAQLDKSGLPSDRFFAERPEGSVSTLKIQRTQQEDSAVYLCASSLVPGQGTYGYTFGSGTRLTVV.